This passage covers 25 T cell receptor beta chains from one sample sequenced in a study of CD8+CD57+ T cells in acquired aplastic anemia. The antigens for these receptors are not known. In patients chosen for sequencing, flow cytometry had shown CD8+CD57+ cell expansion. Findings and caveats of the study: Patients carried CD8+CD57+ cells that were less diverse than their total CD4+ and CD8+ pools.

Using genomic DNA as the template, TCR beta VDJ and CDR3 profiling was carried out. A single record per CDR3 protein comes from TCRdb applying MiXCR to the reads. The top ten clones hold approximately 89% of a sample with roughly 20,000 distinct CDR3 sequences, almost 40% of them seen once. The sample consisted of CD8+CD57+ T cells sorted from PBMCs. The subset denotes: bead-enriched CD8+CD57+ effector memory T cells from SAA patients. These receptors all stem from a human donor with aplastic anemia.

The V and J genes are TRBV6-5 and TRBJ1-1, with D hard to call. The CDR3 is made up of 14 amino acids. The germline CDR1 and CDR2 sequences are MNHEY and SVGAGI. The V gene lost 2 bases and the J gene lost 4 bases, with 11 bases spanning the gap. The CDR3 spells CASSYRLDATEAFF. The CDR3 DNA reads TGTGCCAGCAGTTACCGATTAGATGCCACTGAAGCTTTCTTT.

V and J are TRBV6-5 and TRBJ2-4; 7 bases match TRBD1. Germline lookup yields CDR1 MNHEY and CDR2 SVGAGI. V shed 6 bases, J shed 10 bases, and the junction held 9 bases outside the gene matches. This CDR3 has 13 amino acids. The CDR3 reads CASSYGTEGIQYF. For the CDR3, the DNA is TGTGCCAGCAGCTACGGGACAGAAGGGATTCAGTACTTC.

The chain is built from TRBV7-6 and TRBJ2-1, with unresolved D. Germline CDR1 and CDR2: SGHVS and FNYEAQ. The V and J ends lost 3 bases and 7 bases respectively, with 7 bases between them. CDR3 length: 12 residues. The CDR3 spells CASSFSPNEQFF. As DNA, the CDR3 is TGTGCCAGCAGCTTTAGCCCAAATGAGCAGTTCTTC.

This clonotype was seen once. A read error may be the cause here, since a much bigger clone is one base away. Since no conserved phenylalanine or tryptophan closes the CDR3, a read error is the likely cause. Here the CDR3 reads CSARDERDRMETQYS. The CDR3 nucleotides read TGCAGTGCTAGAGATGAACGGGACAGGATGGAGACCCAGTACTCC. This chain links TRBV20-1 with TRBJ2-5; 8 nucleotides line up with TRBD1. Germline CDR1 reads DFQATT; CDR2 reads SNEGSKA (reference sequence). This CDR3 has 15 amino acids. V gave up 0 bases and J gave up 5 bases; unmatched junction bases: 8.

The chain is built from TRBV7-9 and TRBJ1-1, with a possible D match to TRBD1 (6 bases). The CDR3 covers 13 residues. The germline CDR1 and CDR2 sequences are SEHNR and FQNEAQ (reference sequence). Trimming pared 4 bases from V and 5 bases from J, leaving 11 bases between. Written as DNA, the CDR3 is TGTGCCAGCAGCTCAGGGGCGTGGACTGAAGCTTTCTTT. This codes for CASSSGAWTEAFF.

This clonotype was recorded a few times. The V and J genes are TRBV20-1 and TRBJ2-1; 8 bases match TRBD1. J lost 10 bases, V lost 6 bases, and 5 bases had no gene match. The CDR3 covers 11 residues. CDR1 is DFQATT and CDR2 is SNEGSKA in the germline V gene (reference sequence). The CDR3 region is CSAAGGGEQFF. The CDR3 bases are TGCAGTGCCGCAGGGGGCGGGGAGCAGTTCTTC.

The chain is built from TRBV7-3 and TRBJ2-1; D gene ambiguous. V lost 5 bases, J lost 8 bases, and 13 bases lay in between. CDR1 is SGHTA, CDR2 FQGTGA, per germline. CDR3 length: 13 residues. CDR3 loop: CASSRPSGYEQFF. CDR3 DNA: TGTGCCAGCAGCCGCCCGAGTGGGTATGAGCAGTTCTTC.

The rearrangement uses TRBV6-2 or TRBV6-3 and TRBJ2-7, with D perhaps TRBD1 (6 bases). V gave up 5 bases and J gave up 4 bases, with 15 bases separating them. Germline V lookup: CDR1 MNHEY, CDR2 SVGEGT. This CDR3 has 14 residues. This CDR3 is CASSHRDKVYEQYF. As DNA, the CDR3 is TGTGCCAGCAGTCACCGGGACAAGGTTTACGAGCAGTACTTC.

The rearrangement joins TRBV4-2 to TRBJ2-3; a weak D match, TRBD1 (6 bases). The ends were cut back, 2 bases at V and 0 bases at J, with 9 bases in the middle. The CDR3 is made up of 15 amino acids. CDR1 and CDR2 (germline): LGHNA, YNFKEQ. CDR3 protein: CASSQPGVSTDTQYF. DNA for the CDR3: TGTGCCAGCAGCCAACCAGGGGTAAGCACAGATACGCAGTATTTT.

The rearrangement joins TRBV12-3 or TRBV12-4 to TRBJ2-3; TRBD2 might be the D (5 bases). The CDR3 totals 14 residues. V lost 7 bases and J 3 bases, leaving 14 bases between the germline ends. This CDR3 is CASTPSGRTDTQYF. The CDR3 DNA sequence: TGTGCCAGCACTCCGTCTGGGAGAACAGATACGCAGTATTTT.

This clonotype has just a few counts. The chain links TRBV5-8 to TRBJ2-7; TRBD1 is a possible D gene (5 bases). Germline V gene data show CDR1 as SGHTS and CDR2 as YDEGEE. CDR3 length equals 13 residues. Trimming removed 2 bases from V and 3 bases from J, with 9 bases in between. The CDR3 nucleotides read TGTGCCAGCAGCTTAGGGGTTGGCTACGAGCAGTACTTC. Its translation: CASSLGVGYEQYF.

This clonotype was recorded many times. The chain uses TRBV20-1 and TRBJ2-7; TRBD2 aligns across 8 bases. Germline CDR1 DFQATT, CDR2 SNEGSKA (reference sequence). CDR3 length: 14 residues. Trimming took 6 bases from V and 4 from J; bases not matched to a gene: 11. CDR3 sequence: CSATSGGGLYEQYF. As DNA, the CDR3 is TGCAGTGCCACGTCGGGCGGGGGGTTGTACGAGCAGTACTTC.

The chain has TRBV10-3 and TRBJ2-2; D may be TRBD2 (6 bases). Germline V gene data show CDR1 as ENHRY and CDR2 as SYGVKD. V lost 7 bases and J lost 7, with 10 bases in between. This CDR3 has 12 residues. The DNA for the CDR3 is TGTGCCATCACGGGGGACGGCGGGGAGCTGTTTTTT. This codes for CAITGDGGELFF.

The CDR3 DNA sequence: TGTGCCAGTAGTGCGCAGACAGGGGTCAACATCCAGTACTTC. Its translation: CASSAQTGVNIQYF. The chain uses TRBV19 and TRBJ2-5, with TRBD1 matching 8 bases. Per the germline V gene, CDR1 is LNHDA and CDR2 is SQIVND (reference sequence). Trimming cost V 5 bases and J 10 bases; bases outside gene matches: 12. CDR3 length: 14 amino acids.

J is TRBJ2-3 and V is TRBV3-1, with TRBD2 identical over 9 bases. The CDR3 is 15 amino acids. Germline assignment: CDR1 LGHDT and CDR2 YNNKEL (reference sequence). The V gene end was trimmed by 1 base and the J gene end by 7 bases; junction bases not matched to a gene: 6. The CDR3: CASSQVLSSGNTQYF. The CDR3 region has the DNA TGTGCCAGCAGCCAAGTACTCTCTAGCGGGAATACGCAGTATTTT.

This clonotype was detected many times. CDR3 nucleotides: TGCAGTGCTAGCCATGGCTACACCTTC. Translation: CSASHGYTF. The J gene is TRBJ1-2, the V gene TRBV20-1; no reliable D call. Trimming took off 3 bases at V and 6 bases at J, with 2 bases between the two ends. Germline V CDR1 and CDR2: DFQATT, SNEGSKA (reference sequence). This CDR3 spans 9 amino acids.

CDR3 region: CASSTAAGFEQFF. As DNA, the CDR3 is TGTGCCAGTAGTACGGCGGCGGGGTTTGAGCAGTTCTTC. The chain employs TRBV19 and TRBJ2-1; maybe TRBD2 (6 bases). V shed 4 bases and J shed 9 bases, with 13 bases lying between them. The CDR3 covers 13 residues. From germline, CDR1 is LNHDA and CDR2 SQIVND (reference sequence).

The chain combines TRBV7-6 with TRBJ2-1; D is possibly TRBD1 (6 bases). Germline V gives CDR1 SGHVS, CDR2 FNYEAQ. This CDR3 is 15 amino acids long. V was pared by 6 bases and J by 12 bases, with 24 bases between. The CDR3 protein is CASSSDPPRTDTQFF. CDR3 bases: TGTGCCAGCAGTTCGGACCCCCCTCGGACAGATACGCAGTTCTTC.

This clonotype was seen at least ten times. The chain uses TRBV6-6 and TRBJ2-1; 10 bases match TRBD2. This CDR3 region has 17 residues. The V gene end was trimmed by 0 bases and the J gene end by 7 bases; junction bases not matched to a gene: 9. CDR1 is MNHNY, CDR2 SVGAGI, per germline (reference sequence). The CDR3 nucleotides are TGTGCCAGCAGTTACTCGTGGCTAGCGGGAGTCGGAAATGAGCAGTTCTTC. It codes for CASSYSWLAGVGNEQFF.

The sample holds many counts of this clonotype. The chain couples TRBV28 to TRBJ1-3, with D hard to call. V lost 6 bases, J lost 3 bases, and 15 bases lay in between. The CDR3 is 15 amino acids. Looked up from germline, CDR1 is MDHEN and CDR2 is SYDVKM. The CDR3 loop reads CASSDDRWNGNTIYF. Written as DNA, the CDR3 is TGTGCCAGCAGCGACGACCGATGGAATGGAAACACCATATATTTT. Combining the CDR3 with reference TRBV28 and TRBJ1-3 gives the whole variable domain DVKVTQSSRYLVKRTGEKVFLECVQDMDHENMFWYRQDPGLGLRLIYFSYDVKMKEKGDIPEGYSVSREKKERFSLILESASTNQTSMYLCASSDDRWNGNTIYFGEGSWLTVV.

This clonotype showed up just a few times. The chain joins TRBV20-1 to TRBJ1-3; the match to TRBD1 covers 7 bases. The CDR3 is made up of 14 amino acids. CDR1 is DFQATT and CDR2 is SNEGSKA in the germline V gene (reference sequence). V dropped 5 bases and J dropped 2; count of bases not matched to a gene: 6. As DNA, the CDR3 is TGCAGTGCTTCAACAGGGGAAGCTGGAAACACCATATATTTT. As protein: CSASTGEAGNTIYF.

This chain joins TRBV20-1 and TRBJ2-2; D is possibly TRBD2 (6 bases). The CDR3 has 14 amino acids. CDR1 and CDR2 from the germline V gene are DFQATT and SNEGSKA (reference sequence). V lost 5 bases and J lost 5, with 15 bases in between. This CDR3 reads CSALSGGETGELFF. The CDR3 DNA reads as TGCAGTGCTCTTAGCGGAGGTGAAACCGGGGAGCTGTTTTTT.

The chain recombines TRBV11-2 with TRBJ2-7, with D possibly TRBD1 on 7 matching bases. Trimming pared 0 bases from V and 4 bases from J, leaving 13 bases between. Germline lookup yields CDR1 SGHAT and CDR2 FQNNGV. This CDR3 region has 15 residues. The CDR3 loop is CASSLEAGGLYEQYF. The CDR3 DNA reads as TGTGCCAGCAGCTTAGAGGCAGGGGGGTTATACGAGCAGTACTTC. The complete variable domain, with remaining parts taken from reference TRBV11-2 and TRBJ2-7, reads EAGVAQSPRYKIIEKRQSVAFWCNPISGHATLYWYQQILGQGPKLLIQFQNNGVVDDSQLPKDRFSAERLKGVDSTLKIQPAKLEDSAVYLCASSLEAGGLYEQYFGPGTRLTVT.

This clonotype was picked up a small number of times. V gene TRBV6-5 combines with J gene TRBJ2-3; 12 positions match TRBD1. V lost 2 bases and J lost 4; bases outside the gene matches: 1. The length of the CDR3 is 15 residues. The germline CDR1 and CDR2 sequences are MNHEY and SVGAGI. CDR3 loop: CASSYGTGGADTQYF. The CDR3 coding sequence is TGTGCCAGCAGTTACGGGACAGGGGGCGCAGATACGCAGTATTTT.

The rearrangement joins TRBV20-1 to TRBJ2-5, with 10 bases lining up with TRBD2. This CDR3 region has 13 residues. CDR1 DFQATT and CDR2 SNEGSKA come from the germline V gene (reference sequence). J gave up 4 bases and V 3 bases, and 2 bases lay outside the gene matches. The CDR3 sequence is CSASLAGAETQYF. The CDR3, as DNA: TGCAGTGCTAGCCTAGCGGGAGCAGAGACCCAGTACTTC.